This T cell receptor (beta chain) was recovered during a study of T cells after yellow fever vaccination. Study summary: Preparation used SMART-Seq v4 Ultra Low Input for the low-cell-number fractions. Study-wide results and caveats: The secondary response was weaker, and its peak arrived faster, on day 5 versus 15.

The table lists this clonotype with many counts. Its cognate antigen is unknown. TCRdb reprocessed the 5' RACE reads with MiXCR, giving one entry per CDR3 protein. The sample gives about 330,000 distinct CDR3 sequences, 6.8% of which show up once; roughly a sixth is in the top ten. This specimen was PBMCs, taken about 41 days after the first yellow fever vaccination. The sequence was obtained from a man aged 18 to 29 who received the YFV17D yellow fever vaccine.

The CDR3 sequence is CASTMGDSSTDTQYF. The DNA for the CDR3 is TGTGCCAGCACCATGGGAGACTCTAGCACAGATACGCAGTATTTT. This sequence joins TRBV28 and TRBJ2-3; tentative D call: TRBD2 (5 bases). The CDR3 totals 15 residues. V was trimmed by 7 bases and J by 0 bases, leaving 14 bases between them. In germline, CDR1 is MDHEN, CDR2 SYDVKM.